This T cell receptor beta chain was obtained from a study of memory B cells and T cells in multiple sclerosis. General study findings and limits: Compartments had unequal clone-set sizes, affecting shared clonotype counts.

This CDR3 has 15 residues. Germline V gene sequence: CDR1 SGHDT, CDR2 YYEEEE. V gave up 3 bases and J gave up 4 bases; unmatched junction bases: 7. For this clone: The antigen is not known.

TCRdb's table, derived via immunoSEQ multiplex PCR, lists solely in-frame clones and lacks some. The repertoire includes about 14,000 clones, around 70% of them detected once, and less than 2.5% sits in the top ten. This clonotype was obtained from a human donor with multiple sclerosis. The chain uses TRBV5-6 and TRBJ1-1; TRBD1 matches 9 bases. The sample consisted of memory (CD45RO+) CD4+ T cells from blood. The CDR3 reads CASSYGTGYSTEAFF. CDR3 DNA sequence: TGTGCCAGCAGCTATGGGACAGGGTACAGCACTGAAGCTTTCTTT.